Following are 20 T cell receptor beta chains from one sample sequenced in a study of cytomegalovirus exposure and HLA in healthy donors. Vbeta (60) and Jbeta (13) primers were used in the PCR. Assay used: immunoSEQ multiplex PCR; TCRdb lists only in-frame clones, some missing. The table lists fewer than 150,000 clones, approximately 80% of them singletons. The sequenced material came from PBMCs. The receptors here all came from a human donor in good health.

For this clone: One junction end disagrees with the germline gene, perhaps due to a read error. The chain joins TRBV2 to TRBJ1-6; D ambiguous. Germline V gene data show CDR1 as SNHLY and CDR2 as FYNNEI. The CDR3 runs 13 residues. The chain's CDR3 is CASSGRVNSPPHF. CDR3 nucleotides: TGTGCCAGCAGTGGTCGGGTGAATTCACCCCCCCACTTT.

The chain combines TRBV7-3 with TRBJ2-7, with a possible D match to TRBD1 (7 bases). V was shortened by 0 bases and J by 7 bases, with 13 bases between the two germline ends. The CDR3 contains 14 residues. CDR1 is SGHTA and CDR2 is FQGTGA in the germline V gene. The CDR3 protein is CASSLTRDRAEQYF. CDR3 bases: TGTGCCAGCAGCTTAACGCGGGACAGAGCAGAGCAGTACTTC.

This clone has only a few counts. The chain is built from TRBV5-1 and TRBJ1-2; 7 bases match TRBD1. V trimming: 4 bases; J trimming: 7 bases; junction bases outside the gene matches: 13. Germline assignment: CDR1 SGHRS and CDR2 YFSETQ. The CDR3 contains 15 residues. Here the CDR3 DNA reads TGCGCCAGCAGCCCCACCGGGACAGTGGATCTTGGCTACACCTTC. It codes for CASSPTGTVDLGYTF.

The chain employs TRBV5-1 and TRBJ2-5; 8 nucleotides align to TRBD1. Germline CDR1 and CDR2: SGHRS and YFSETQ. The CDR3 totals 16 residues. Trimming cost V 0 bases and J 2 bases; bases outside gene matches: 6. The CDR3 DNA reads TGCGCCAGCAGCTTGGCCCTGGGGACAGGTCAAGAGACCCAGTACTTC. Protein sequence: CASSLALGTGQETQYF.

In this sample, this clone turned up a few times. The chain employs TRBV19 and TRBJ2-6; 8 bases line up with TRBD2. The V segment lost 7 bases and the J segment 2 bases; nucleotides outside the gene matches: 10. The CDR3 extends over 17 amino acids. CDR1 and CDR2 (germline): LNHDA, SQIVND (reference sequence). CDR3 residues: CASNQRSGTAGANVLTF. For the CDR3, the DNA is TGTGCCAGTAACCAACGTAGCGGGACGGCTGGGGCCAACGTCCTGACTTTC.

This chain connects TRBV13 to TRBJ2-5; 10 nucleotides align to TRBD2. The better agreement between TRBJ2-7 and the DNA end casts doubt on the J call. This CDR3 is 15 amino acids long. Looked up from germline, CDR1 is PRHDT and CDR2 is FYEKMQ (reference sequence). In DNA form, the CDR3 reads TGTGCCAGCAGCTTGCTAGCGGGAGCTAAATACGAGCAGTACTTC. Amino acid sequence: CASSLLAGAKYEQYF.

The rearrangement uses TRBV7-2 and TRBJ2-2, with D perhaps TRBD2 (5 bases). V lost 2 bases, J lost 0 bases, and 10 bases lay in between. The CDR3 sequence is 16 residues long. Germline V gene lookup returns CDR1 SGHTA and CDR2 FQGNSA. The CDR3 spells CASSLFGNANTGELFF. The CDR3 DNA reads TGTGCCAGCAGCTTATTCGGGAATGCGAACACCGGGGAGCTGTTTTTT.

This chain links TRBV5-6 with TRBJ1-1, with 11 bases matching TRBD1. CDR1 is SGHDT and CDR2 is YYEEEE in the germline V gene. The V gene end was trimmed by 4 bases and the J gene end by 10 bases; junction bases not matched to a gene: 12. The CDR3 spans 15 residues. The CDR3 protein is CASSLLGQGVLGAFF. The DNA of the CDR3 is TGTGCCAGCAGCCTCCTGGGACAGGGGGTTTTAGGAGCTTTCTTT.

The sample holds a few counts of this clone. The gene calls are TRBV29-1 and TRBJ2-3, with D uncertain. Germline V gene sequence: CDR1 SQVTM, CDR2 ANQGSEA. Trimming shortened V by 4 bases and J by 3 bases, and 11 bases separated the two germline ends. The length of the CDR3 is 13 residues. CDR3 in amino acids: CSVVPLLTDTQYF. In nucleotides, the CDR3 is TGCAGCGTTGTCCCCCTGTTAACAGATACGCAGTATTTT.

The chain combines TRBV13 with TRBJ2-1; 7 nucleotides match TRBD2. J was trimmed by 5 bases and V by 5 bases; bases with no gene match: 12. CDR1 is PRHDT and CDR2 is FYEKMQ in the germline V gene (reference sequence). This CDR3 is 16 amino acids long. Here the CDR3 reads CASSARLSGDDNEQFF. CDR3 in DNA: TGTGCCAGCAGCGCTCGTCTGAGCGGGGACGACAATGAGCAGTTCTTC.

This clone has only one observation. This sequence joins TRBV5-1 and TRBJ2-7, with a possible D match to TRBD2 (6 bases). CDR1 SGHRS and CDR2 YFSETQ come from the germline V gene. Trimming left V 3 bases short and J 4 bases short, with 32 bases between. The CDR3 is 20 residues long. CDR3 protein: CASSWDSQRPLDPVWYEQYF. CDR3 DNA sequence: TGCGCCAGCAGCTGGGACTCACAGCGTCCCCTGGATCCGGTATGGTACGAGCAGTACTTC.

The V call is TRBV27, the J call TRBJ2-3, with 11 bases matching TRBD2. The CDR3 runs to 17 residues. Trimming at V came to 2 bases and at J to 0 bases, leaving 4 bases not matched to a gene. Germline assignment: CDR1 MNHEY and CDR2 SMNVEV (reference sequence). The CDR3 DNA sequence: TGTGCCAGCAGTTTACCGGGGACTAGCGGCAGCACAGATACGCAGTATTTT. It yields the protein CASSLPGTSGSTDTQYF.

The rearrangement uses TRBV7-9 and TRBJ2-2; D gene unclear. Deletions cut 1 base from V and 5 bases from J, with 5 bases between. Germline V gene sequence: CDR1 SEHNR, CDR2 FQNEAQ (reference sequence). The CDR3 length is 13 residues. For the CDR3, the DNA is TGTGCCAGCAGCTTAGTGCAGACCGGGGAGCTGTTTTTT. As protein: CASSLVQTGELFF.

V and J are TRBV5-8 and TRBJ1-3; no definite D call. This CDR3 has 12 residues. Looked up from germline, CDR1 is SGHTS and CDR2 is YDEGEE. Deletions cut 1 base from V and 5 bases from J, with 4 bases between. CDR3 protein: CASSLTRNTIYF. In nucleotides, the CDR3 is TGTGCCAGCAGCTTGACTCGAAACACCATATATTTT.

This clone was detected only a few times. The V call is TRBV9, the J call TRBJ2-1, with 9 bases lining up with TRBD2. Germline CDR1 is SGDLS and CDR2 is YYNGEE. The V and J ends lost 4 bases and 7 bases, in that order; junction bases with no gene match: 15. The CDR3 is 17 residues long. The CDR3 DNA reads TGTGCCAGCAGCCCCGGCCCGGCGGGAGGGCCGCAGAATGAGCAGTTCTTC. It translates to CASSPGPAGGPQNEQFF.

The chain links TRBV6-1 to TRBJ2-1; 7 bases are a match to TRBD1. The CDR3 spans 17 residues. CDR1 and CDR2 from the germline V gene are MNHNS and SASEGT. V shed 1 base and J 1 base; nucleotides not matched to a gene: 7. The CDR3 region is CASSEEGKGASYNEQFF. CDR3 nucleotide sequence: TGTGCCAGCAGTGAAGAGGGCAAGGGGGCGTCCTACAATGAGCAGTTCTTC.

The chain employs TRBV10-3 and TRBJ1-5, with D possibly TRBD1 on 5 matching bases. The CDR3 totals 14 residues. CDR1 and CDR2 from the germline V gene are ENHRY and SYGVKD. V was shortened by 3 bases and J by 1 base, with 7 bases between the two germline ends. The CDR3 DNA reads TGTGCCATCAGTGATGGGGGGAGCAATCAGCCCCAGCATTTT. This sequence encodes CAISDGGSNQPQHF.

This clone was observed a handful of times. The V gene is TRBV18, the J gene TRBJ1-2, with D possibly TRBD1 on 5 matching bases. V shed 3 bases and J shed 6 bases, with 11 bases lying between them. This CDR3 is 13 amino acids long. CDR1 and CDR2 (germline): KGHSH, LQKENI. The CDR3 sequence is CASSPRTMDGYTF. The CDR3 nucleotides read TGTGCCAGCTCACCTCGGACAATGGATGGCTACACCTTC.

The gene calls are TRBV2 and TRBJ1-2; D is unclear. Trimming cost V 4 bases and J 6 bases, with 18 bases left between them. The CDR3 is made up of 15 amino acids. Germline V CDR1 and CDR2: SNHLY, FYNNEI. CDR3 sequence reads: CASSGPGSSPDGYTF. DNA of the CDR3: TGTGCCAGCAGTGGTCCGGGATCTAGCCCTGATGGCTACACCTTC.

The gene calls are TRBV29-1 and TRBJ2-3; TRBD2 aligns across 8 bases. V lost 4 bases, J lost 4 bases, and 10 bases stayed unmatched. The CDR3 loop spans 15 amino acids. Germline V CDR1 and CDR2: SQVTM, ANQGSEA. Written as DNA, the CDR3 is TGCAGCGTTGGAGCAGCTGCGGGAGGACCAGATACGCAGTATTTT. Its protein is CSVGAAAGGPDTQYF.